The next 14 T cell receptor beta chains were all read from a single sample in a study of PD-1 blockade in classical Hodgkin lymphoma. Each patient experienced a relapse that followed autologous stem cell transplantation, and brentuximab vedotin exposure varied. Clones were read by immunoSEQ multiplex PCR, and TCRdb kept only the in-frame ones, dropping some. This repertoire shows around 24,000 clones, 67% found once; its top ten account for 10% to 15%. Sequencing was performed on peripheral blood mononuclear cells (PBMCs), taken before the second cycle of nivolumab. The receptor set was obtained from a human donor with classical Hodgkin lymphoma.

This rearrangement joins TRBV28 to TRBJ1-2, with a tentative D call TRBD1 (5 bases). Trimming removed 8 bases at V and 2 bases at J, with 18 bases between. Germline CDR1 reads MDHEN; CDR2 reads SYDVKM. CDR3 length: 15 residues. CDR3 nucleotides: TGTGCCAGCGGAATTTTAGGGACGGTAAACTATGGCTACACCTTC. Protein sequence: CASGILGTVNYGYTF.

Worth noting for this clone: One end of the junction varies from germline; a read error may be responsible. The chain is built from TRBV5-6 and TRBJ2-3, with 11 positions matching TRBD2. CDR1 is SGHDT and CDR2 is YYEEEE in the germline V gene. This CDR3 comprises 14 residues. CDR3 nucleotides: TGTACCAGCGGTAGCGGGGGGGTAGGAGATACGCAGTATTTT. It translates to CTSGSGGVGDTQYF.

This chain joins TRBV4-3 and TRBJ2-3; no firm D call. CDR1 is LGHNA, CDR2 YSLEER, per germline. V lost 1 base and J lost 2, with 10 bases in between. The CDR3 covers 15 residues. As DNA, the CDR3 is TGCGCCAGCAGCCAAGGGTTTCGGGTCACAGATACGCAGTATTTT. Residues: CASSQGFRVTDTQYF.

The chain combines TRBV28 with TRBJ2-3; 13 bases align to TRBD2. This CDR3 spans 18 amino acids. V was pared by 2 bases and J by 6 bases, with 11 bases of the junction left unmatched. Germline V CDR1 and CDR2: MDHEN, SYDVKM. CDR3 nucleotides: TGTGCCAGCAGTTTAGGGTTGACTAGCGGGAGGAGTCCGGATACGCAGTATTTT. This encodes CASSLGLTSGRSPDTQYF.

The chain carries TRBV23-1 and TRBJ2-3; possibly TRBD1 for D (5 bases). TRBV23-1 is treated as an ORF (open reading frame) with a function not yet certain. The CDR3 has 17 residues. V was shortened by 2 bases and J by 3 bases, with 18 bases between the two germline ends. The CDR3 protein is CASSQVGEQRMTDTQYF. Written as DNA, the CDR3 is TGCGCCAGCAGTCAAGTAGGGGAACAGAGGATGACAGATACGCAGTATTTT.

CDR3 coding DNA: TGTGCCAGCAGTTACACCGGAAACACCGGGGAGCTGTTTTTT. This encodes CASSYTGNTGELFF. The genes are TRBV6-6 and TRBJ2-2; D is unclear. Germline V gene lookup returns CDR1 MNHNY and CDR2 SVGAGI (reference sequence). Trimming removed 2 bases from V and 2 bases from J, with 6 bases in between. CDR3 length: 14 amino acids.

The V call is TRBV19, the J call TRBJ1-5; 9 bases align to TRBD1. Germline V gene lookup returns CDR1 LNHDA and CDR2 SQIVND (reference sequence). The V gene end was trimmed by 7 bases and the J gene end by 1 base; junction bases not matched to a gene: 8. The CDR3 consists of 16 residues. In DNA form, the CDR3 reads TGTGCCAGTACCATCGGGACAGGGAACAGCAATCAGCCCCAGCATTTT. This gives the protein CASTIGTGNSNQPQHF.

The chain has TRBV5-6 and TRBJ1-2; 8 nucleotides match TRBD1. Trimming at V came to 4 bases and at J to 12 bases, leaving 8 bases not matched to a gene. This CDR3 is 12 amino acids long. Germline CDR1 reads SGHDT; CDR2 reads YYEEEE. The chain's CDR3 is CASSLGYRGNTF. Written as DNA, the CDR3 is TGTGCCAGCAGCCTTGGTTACAGGGGGAACACCTTC.

This clone came up a few times. V and J are TRBV6-5 and TRBJ1-5, with D possibly TRBD1 on 6 matching bases. Trimming shortened V by 4 bases and J by 5 bases, and 9 bases separated the two germline ends. CDR1 and CDR2 from the germline V gene are MNHEY and SVGAGI. This CDR3 spans 13 amino acids. The CDR3 sequence: CASSSGQHQPQHF. CDR3 coding DNA: TGTGCCAGCAGTTCCGGACAGCATCAGCCCCAGCATTTT.

This rearrangement joins TRBV28 to TRBJ2-7; the D is unclear. Germline CDR1 MDHEN, CDR2 SYDVKM. The CDR3 runs 12 residues. V was shortened by 5 bases and J by 4 bases, with 9 bases between the two germline ends. The CDR3 nucleotides are TGTGCCAGCAGTGTCCCTCCGTACGAGCAGTACTTC. Its translation: CASSVPPYEQYF.

This chain links TRBV28 with TRBJ1-1; TRBD1 agrees at 7 bases. Germline V CDR1 and CDR2: MDHEN, SYDVKM. V lost 3 bases, J lost 2 bases, and 21 bases stayed unmatched. The CDR3 is 20 residues long. CDR3 nucleotide sequence: TGTGCCAGCAGTTTTTGGACAGGCGGACGCCACGGGCGAGGAAACACTGAAGCTTTCTTT. Residues: CASSFWTGGRHGRGNTEAFF.

J is TRBJ2-1 and V is TRBV10-1; TRBD1 aligns across 10 bases. Germline CDR1 WNHNN, CDR2 SYGVQD (reference sequence). Trimming at V came to 4 bases and at J to 5 bases, leaving 2 bases not matched to a gene. This CDR3 has 14 residues. In DNA form, the CDR3 reads TGCGCCAGCAGTGGAGGGACAGGGGACAATGAGCAGTTCTTC. It encodes CASSGGTGDNEQFF.

This clone was seen a single time. This chain links TRBV18 with TRBJ2-2; no firm D call. The CDR3 extends over 15 amino acids. V was trimmed by 1 base and J by 6 bases, leaving 12 bases between them. CDR1 is KGHSH, CDR2 LQKENI, per germline. DNA of the CDR3: TGTGCCAGCTCACCACTCGACGATGCATCCGGGGAGCTGTTTTTT. Amino acids: CASSPLDDASGELFF.

The chain combines TRBV25-1 with TRBJ2-5; weak D call: TRBD2 (7 bases). V was shortened by 6 bases and J by 4 bases, with 15 bases between the two germline ends. CDR1 and CDR2 from the germline V gene are MGHDK and SYGVNS. CDR3 length equals 14 residues. The chain's CDR3 is CASSLGGRGETQYF. The CDR3 DNA sequence: TGTGCCAGCAGCTTGGGGGGGCGGGGAGAGACCCAGTACTTC.